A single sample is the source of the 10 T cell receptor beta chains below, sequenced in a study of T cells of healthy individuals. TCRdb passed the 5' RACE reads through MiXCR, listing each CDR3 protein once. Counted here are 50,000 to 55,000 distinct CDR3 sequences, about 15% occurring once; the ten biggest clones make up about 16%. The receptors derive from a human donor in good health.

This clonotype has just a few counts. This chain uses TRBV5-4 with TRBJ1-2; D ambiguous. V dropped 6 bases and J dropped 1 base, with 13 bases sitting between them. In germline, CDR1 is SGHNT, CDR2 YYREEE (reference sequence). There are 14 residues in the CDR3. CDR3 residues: CASTYNSLNYGYTF. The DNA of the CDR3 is TGTGCCAGCACCTACAACAGCCTTAACTATGGCTACACCTTC.

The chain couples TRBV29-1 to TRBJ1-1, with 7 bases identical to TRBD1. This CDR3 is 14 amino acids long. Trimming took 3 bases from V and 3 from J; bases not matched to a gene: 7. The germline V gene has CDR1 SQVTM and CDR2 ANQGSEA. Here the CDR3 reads CSVETGLLYTEAFF. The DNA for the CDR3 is TGCAGCGTTGAGACAGGGCTATTATACACTGAAGCTTTCTTT.

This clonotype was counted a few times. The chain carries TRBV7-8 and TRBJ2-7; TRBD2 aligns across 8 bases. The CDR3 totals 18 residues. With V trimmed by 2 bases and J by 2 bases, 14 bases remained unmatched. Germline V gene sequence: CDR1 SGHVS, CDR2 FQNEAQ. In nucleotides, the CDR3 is TGTGCCAGCAGCTTACAAGGGACTAGAACTTTCTTTCCCTACGAGCAGTACTTC. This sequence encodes CASSLQGTRTFFPYEQYF.

In nucleotides, the CDR3 is TGTGCCAGCAGCCATGGCCGGGGAACGTACTATGGCTACACCTTC. This translates into CASSHGRGTYYGYTF. This chain connects TRBV14 to TRBJ1-2; D ambiguous. Germline V CDR1 and CDR2: SGHDN, FVKESK. V lost 3 bases and J 3 bases, leaving 14 bases between the germline ends. The CDR3 consists of 15 residues.

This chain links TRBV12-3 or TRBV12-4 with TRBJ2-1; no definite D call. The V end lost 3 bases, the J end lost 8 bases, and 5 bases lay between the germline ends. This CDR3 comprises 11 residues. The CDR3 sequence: CASSFGDEQFF. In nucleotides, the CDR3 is TGTGCCAGCAGTTTTGGGGATGAGCAGTTCTTC.

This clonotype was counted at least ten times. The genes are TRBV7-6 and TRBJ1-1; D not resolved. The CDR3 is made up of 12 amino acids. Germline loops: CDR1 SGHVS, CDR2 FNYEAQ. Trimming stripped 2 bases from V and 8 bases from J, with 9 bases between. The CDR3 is CASSLMAGEAFF. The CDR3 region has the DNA TGTGCCAGCAGCTTAATGGCAGGCGAAGCTTTCTTT.

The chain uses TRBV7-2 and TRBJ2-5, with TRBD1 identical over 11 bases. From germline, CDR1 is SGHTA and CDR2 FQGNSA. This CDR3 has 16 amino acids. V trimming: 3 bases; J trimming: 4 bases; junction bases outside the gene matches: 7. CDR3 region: CASSFPGTGGVETQYF. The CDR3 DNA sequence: TGTGCCAGCAGCTTCCCTGGGACAGGGGGTGTAGAGACCCAGTACTTC. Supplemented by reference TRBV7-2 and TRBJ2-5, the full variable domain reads GAGVSQSPSNKVTEKGKDVELRCDPISGHTALYWYRQSLGQGLEFLIYFQGNSAPDKSGLPSDRFSAERTGGSVSTLTIQRTQQEDSAVYLCASSFPGTGGVETQYFGPGTRLLVL.

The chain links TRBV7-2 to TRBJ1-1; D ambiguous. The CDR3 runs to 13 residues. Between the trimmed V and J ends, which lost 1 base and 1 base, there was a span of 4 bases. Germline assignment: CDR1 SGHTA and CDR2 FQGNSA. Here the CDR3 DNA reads TGTGCCAGCAGCTTAGGTACGAACACTGAAGCTTTCTTT. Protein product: CASSLGTNTEAFF.

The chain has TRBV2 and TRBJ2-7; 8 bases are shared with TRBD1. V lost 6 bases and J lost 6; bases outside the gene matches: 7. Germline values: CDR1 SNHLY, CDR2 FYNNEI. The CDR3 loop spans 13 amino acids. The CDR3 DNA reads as TGTGCCAGCAGGACCGACCAGGGGGCCGAGCAGTACTTC. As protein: CASRTDQGAEQYF.

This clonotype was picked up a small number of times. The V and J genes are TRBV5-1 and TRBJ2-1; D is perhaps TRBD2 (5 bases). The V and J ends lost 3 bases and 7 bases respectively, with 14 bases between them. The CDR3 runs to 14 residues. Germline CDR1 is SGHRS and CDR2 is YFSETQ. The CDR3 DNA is TGCGCCAGCAGCTCGTCGGGAACGGGGAATGAGCAGTTCTTC. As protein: CASSSSGTGNEQFF.